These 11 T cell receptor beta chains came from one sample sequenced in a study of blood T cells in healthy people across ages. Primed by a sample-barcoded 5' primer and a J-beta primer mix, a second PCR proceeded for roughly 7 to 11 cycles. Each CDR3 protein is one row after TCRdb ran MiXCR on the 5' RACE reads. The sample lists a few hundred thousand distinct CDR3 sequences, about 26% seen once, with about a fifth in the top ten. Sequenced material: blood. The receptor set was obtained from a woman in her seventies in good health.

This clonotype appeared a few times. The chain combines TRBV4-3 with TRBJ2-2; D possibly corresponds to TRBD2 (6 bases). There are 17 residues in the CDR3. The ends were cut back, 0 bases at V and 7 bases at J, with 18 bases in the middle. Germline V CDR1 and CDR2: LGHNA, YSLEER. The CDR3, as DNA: TGCGCCAGCAGCCAAGAAGAGACGGCGGGGAGGTACGGGGAGCTGTTTTTT. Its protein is CASSQEETAGRYGELFF.

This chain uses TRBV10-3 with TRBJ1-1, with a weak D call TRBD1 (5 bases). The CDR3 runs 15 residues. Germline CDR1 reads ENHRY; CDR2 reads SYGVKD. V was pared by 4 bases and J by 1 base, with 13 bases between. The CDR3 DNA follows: TGTGCCATCAGTGGCGGGAGACAGAGGAACACTGAAGCTTTCTTT. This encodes CAISGGRQRNTEAFF.

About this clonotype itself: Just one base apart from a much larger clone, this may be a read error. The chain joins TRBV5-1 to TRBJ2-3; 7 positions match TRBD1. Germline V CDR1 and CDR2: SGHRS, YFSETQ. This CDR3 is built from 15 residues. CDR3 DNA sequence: TGCGTCAGCGCCTTGGACAGGACTAGCACAGATACGCAGTATTTT. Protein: CVSALDRTSTDTQYF. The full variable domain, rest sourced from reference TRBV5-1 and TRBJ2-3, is KAGVTQTPRYLIKTRGQQVTLSCSPISGHRSVSWYQQTPGQGLQFLFEYFSETQRNKGNFPGRFSGRQFSNSRSEMNVSTLELGDSALYLCVSALDRTSTDTQYFGPGTRLTVL.

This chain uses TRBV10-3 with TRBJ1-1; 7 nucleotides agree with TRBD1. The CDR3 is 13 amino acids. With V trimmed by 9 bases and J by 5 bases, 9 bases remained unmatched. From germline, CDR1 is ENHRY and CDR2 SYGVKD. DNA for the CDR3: TGTGCCATAAGACAGGGCGGGGGGACTGAAGCTTTCTTT. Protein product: CAIRQGGGTEAFF.

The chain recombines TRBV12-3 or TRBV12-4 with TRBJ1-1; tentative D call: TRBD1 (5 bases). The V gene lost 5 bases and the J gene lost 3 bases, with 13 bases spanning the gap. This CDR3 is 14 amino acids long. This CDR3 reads CASSPYGGDTEAFF. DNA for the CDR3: TGTGCCAGCAGTCCTTATGGGGGGGACACTGAAGCTTTCTTT.

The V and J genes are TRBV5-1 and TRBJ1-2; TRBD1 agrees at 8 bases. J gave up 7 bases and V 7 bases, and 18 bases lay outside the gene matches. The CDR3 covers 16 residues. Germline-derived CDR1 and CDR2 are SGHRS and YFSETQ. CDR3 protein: CASGTDRVSVFGGYTF. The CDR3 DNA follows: TGCGCCAGCGGCACGGACAGGGTTTCGGTGTTTGGTGGCTACACCTTC. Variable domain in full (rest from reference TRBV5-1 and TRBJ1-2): KAGVTQTPRYLIKTRGQQVTLSCSPISGHRSVSWYQQTPGQGLQFLFEYFSETQRNKGNFPGRFSGRQFSNSRSEMNVSTLELGDSALYLCASGTDRVSVFGGYTFGSGTRLTVV.

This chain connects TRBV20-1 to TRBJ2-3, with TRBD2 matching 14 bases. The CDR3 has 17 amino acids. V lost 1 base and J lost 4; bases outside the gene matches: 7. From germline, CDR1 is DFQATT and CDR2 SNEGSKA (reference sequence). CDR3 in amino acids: CSARGLGTSGSPDTQYF. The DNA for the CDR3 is TGCAGTGCTAGAGGATTAGGGACTAGCGGGAGTCCAGATACGCAGTATTTT.

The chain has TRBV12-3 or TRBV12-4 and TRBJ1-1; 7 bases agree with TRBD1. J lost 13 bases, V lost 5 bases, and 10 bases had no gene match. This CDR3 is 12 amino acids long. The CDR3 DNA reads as TGTGCCAGCAGTCATAGACAGGGTAGAGGTTTCTTT. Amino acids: CASSHRQGRGFF.

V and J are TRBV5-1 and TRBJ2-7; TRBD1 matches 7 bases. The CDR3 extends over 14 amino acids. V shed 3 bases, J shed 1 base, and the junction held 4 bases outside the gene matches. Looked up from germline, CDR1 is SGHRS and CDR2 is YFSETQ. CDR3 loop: CASSSTGISYEQYF. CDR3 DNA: TGCGCCAGCAGCTCGACAGGGATTTCCTACGAGCAGTACTTC.

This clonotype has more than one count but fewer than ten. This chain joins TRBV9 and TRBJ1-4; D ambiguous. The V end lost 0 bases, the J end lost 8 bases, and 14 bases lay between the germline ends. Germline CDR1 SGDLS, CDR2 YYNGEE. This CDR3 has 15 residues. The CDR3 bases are TGTGCCAGCAGCGTAGGAGACTCCGAGAGGGAAAAACTGTTTTTT. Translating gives CASSVGDSEREKLFF.

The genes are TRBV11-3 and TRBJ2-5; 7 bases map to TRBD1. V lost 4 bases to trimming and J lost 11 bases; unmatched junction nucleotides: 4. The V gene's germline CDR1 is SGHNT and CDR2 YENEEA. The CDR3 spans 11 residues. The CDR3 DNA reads TGTGCCAGCAGCTCAAGGGGACAGCAGTACTTC. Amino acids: CASSSRGQQYF.